This TCR beta chain was sequenced in a study of T cells in localized non-small cell lung cancer. There are a few counts of this clone. What it binds is unknown. General study findings and limits: Adjacent lung had a median roughly 60 of the 100 largest tumor clones.

J was trimmed by 3 bases and V by 3 bases; bases with no gene match: 7. Germline CDR1 SQVTM, CDR2 ANQGSEA. There are 14 residues in the CDR3. The assay was immunoSEQ multiplex PCR, and TCRdb's table has in-frame clones only and misses some. The sample lists fewer than 15,000 clones, 28% occurring once. The chain combines TRBV29-1 with TRBJ1-1; 7 bases are a match to TRBD1. The TCR comes from a female donor older than 55 with stage I lung adenocarcinoma. This specimen was lung tumor tissue, taken before any cancer treatment. CDR3 residues: CSVDHRDSYTEAFF. In DNA, the CDR3 is TGCAGCGTTGACCATCGGGACAGTTACACTGAAGCTTTCTTT.